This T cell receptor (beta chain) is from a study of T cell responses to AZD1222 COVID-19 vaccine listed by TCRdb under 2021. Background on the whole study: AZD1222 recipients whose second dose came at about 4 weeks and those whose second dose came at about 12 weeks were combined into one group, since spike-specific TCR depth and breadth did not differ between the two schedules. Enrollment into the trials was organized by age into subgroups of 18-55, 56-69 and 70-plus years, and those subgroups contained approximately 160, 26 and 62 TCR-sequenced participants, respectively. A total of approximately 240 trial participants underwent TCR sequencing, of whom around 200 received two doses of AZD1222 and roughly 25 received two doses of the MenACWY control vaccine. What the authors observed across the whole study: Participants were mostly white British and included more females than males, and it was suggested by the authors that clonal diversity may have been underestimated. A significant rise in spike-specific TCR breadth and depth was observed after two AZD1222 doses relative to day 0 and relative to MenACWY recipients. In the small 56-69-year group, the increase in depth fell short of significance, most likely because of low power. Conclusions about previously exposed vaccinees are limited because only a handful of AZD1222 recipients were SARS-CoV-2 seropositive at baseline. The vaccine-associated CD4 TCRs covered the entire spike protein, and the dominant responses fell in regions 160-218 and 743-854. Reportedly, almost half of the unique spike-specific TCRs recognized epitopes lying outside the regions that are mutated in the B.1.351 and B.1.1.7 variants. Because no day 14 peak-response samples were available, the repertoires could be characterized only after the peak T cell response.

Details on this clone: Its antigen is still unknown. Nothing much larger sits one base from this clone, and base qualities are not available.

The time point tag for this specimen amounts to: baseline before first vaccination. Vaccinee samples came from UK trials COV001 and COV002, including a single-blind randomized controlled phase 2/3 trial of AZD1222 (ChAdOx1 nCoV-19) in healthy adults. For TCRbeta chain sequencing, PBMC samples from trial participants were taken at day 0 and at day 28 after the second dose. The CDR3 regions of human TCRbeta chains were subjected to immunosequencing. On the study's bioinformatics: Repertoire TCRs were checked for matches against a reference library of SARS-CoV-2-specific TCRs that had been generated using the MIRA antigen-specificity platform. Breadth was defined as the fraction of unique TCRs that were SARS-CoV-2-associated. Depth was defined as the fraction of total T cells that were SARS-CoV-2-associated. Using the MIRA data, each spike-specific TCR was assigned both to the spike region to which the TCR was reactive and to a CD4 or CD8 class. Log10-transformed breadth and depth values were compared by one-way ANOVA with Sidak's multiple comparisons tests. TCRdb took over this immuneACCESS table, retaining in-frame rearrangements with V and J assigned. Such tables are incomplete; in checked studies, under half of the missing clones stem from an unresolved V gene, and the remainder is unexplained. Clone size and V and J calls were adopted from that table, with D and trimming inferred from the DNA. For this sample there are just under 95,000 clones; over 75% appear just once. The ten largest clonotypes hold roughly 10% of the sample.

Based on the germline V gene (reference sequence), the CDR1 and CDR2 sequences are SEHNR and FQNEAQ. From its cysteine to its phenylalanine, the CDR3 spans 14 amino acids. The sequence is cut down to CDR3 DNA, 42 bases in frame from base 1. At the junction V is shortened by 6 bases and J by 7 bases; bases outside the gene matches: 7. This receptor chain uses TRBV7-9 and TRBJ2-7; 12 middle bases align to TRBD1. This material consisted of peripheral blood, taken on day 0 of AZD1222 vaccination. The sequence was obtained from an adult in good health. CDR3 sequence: CASRSGQGAGEQYF. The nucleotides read TGTGCCAGCAGGTCGGGACAGGGGGCCGGGGAGCAGTACTTC.